Below, one TCR beta chain is given with its context. Its antigen is undetermined. A CD45RO-CCR7+CD27+CD95- profile was what naive CD8+ T cells displayed. There are 14 residues in the CDR3. CDR1 is SGHKS and CDR2 is YYEKEE in the germline V gene (reference sequence). This specimen comes from a study of CXCR3-negative and CXCR3-positive naive CD8 T cells. Libraries were UMI-labeled 5' RACE TRB cDNA. Following a re-call of the 5' RACE reads, TCRdb has one entry per CDR3 protein and lacks DNA. Recorded for this sample: 150,000 or so distinct CDR3 sequences. The study, taken as a whole, reports: CXCR3-positive naive cells had TRB CDR3s that were more hydrophobic than CXCR3-negative naive cells had.

The V call is TRBV5-5, the J call TRBJ1-2; TCRdb picks TRBD1, but there is no DNA to check that call. Sequenced sample: naive CXCR3+ CD8+ T cells from blood. Subset of the sample: CD45RO-CCR7+CD27+CD95- naive CD8+ T cells expressing CXCR3 (TNR3+). The sequence derives from a human donor in good health. Some clones in this sample may be carry-over from other donors' samples. CDR3 sequence reads: CASSTTQGNYGYTF.